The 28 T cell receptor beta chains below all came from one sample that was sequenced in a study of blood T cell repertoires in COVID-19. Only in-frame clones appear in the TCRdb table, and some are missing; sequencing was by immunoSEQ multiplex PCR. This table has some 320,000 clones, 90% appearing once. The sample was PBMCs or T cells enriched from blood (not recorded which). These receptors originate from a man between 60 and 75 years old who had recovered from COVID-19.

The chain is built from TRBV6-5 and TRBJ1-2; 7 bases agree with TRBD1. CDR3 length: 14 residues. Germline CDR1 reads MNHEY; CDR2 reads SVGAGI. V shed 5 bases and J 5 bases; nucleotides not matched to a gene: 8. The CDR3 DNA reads TGTGCCAGCAGTACCCGGGACAGCCTATATGGCTACACCTTC. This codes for CASSTRDSLYGYTF.

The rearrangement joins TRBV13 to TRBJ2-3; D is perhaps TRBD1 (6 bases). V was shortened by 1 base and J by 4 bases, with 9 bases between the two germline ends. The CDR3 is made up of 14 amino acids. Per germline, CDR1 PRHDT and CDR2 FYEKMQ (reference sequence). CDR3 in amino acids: CASSLVQGADTQYF. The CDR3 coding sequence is TGTGCCAGCAGCTTAGTACAGGGAGCAGATACGCAGTATTTT.

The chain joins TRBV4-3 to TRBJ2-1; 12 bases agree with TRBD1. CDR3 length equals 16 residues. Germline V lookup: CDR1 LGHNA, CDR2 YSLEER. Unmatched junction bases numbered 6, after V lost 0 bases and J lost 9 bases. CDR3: CASSQEGGQGATEQFF. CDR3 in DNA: TGCGCCAGCAGCCAAGAGGGGGGACAGGGGGCGACTGAGCAGTTCTTC.

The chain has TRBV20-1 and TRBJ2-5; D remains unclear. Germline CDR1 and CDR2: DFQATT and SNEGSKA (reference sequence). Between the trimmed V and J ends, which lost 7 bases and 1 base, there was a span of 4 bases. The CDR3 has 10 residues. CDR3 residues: CSEAQETQYF. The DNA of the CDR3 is TGCAGTGAAGCCCAAGAGACCCAGTACTTC.

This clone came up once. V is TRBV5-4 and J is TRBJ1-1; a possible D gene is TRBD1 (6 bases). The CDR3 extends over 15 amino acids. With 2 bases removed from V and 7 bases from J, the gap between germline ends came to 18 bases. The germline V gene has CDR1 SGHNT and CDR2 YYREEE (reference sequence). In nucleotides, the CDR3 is TGTGCCAGCAGCTTACAGGGTCCGCCCACGAGTGAAGCTTTCTTT. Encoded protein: CASSLQGPPTSEAFF.

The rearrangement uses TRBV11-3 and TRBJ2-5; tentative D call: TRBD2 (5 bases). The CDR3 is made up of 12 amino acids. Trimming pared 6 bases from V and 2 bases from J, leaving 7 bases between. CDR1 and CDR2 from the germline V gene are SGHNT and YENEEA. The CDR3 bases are TGTGCCAGCAGATGGGAGCAAGAGACCCAGTACTTC. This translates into CASRWEQETQYF.

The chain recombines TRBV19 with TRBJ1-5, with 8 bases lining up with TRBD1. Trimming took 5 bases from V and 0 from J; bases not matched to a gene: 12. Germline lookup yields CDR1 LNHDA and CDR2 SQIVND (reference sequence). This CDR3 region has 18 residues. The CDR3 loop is CASSPTYGTGDSNQPQHF. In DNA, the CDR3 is TGTGCCAGTAGTCCCACCTATGGGACAGGAGATAGCAATCAGCCCCAGCATTTT.

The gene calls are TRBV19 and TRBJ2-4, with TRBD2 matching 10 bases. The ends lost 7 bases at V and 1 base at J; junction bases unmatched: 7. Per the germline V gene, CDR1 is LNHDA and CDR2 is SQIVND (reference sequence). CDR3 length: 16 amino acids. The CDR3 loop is CASTTPGLAAKNIQYF. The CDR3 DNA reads TGTGCCAGTACCACACCGGGACTAGCGGCCAAAAACATTCAGTACTTC.

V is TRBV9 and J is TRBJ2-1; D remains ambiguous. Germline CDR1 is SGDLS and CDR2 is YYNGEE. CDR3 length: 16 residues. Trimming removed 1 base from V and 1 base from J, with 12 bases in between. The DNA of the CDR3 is TGTGCCAGCAGCGTAACCCCAGGCCAATCCTACAATGAGCAGTTCTTC. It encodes CASSVTPGQSYNEQFF.

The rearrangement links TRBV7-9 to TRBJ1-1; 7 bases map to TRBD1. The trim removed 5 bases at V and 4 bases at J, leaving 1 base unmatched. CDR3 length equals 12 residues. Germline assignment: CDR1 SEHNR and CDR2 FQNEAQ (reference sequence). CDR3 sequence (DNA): TGTGCCAGCAGCCAGGGGGGCACTGAAGCTTTCTTT. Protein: CASSQGGTEAFF.

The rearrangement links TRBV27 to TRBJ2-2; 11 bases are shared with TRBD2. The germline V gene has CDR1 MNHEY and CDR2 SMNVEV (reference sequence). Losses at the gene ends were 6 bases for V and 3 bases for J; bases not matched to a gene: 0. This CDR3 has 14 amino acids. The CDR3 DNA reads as TGTGCCAGCAGGACTAGCGGGGACACCGGGGAGCTGTTTTTT. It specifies CASRTSGDTGELFF.

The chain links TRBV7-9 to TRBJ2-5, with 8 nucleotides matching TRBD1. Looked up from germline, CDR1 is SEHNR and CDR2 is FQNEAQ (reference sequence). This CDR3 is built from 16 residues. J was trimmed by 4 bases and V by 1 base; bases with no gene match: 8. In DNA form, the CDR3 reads TGTGCCAGCAGCTTAGGGGCAGGGGGCAAGAGAGAGACCCAGTACTTC. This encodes CASSLGAGGKRETQYF.

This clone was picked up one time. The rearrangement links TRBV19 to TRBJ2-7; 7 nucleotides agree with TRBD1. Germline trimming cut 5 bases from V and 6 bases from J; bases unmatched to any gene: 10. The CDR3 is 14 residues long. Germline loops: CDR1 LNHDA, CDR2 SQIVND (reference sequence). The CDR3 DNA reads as TGTGCCAGTAGTGTGCGAAAGGGACAGTCCGAGCAGTACTTC. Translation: CASSVRKGQSEQYF.

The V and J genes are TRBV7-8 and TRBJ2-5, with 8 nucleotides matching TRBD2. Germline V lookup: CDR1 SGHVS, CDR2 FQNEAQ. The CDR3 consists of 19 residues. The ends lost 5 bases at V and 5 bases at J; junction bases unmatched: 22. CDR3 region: CASSPSRPILAGGTETQYF. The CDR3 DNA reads TGTGCCAGCAGCCCAAGCCGCCCTATACTGGCGGGAGGAACTGAGACCCAGTACTTC.

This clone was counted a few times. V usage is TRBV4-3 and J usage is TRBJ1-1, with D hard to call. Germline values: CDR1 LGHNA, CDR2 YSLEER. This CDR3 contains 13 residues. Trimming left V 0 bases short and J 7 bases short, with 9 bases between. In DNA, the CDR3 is TGCGCCAGCAGCCAAGAAGGAGGGTTTGAAGCTTTCTTT. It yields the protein CASSQEGGFEAFF.

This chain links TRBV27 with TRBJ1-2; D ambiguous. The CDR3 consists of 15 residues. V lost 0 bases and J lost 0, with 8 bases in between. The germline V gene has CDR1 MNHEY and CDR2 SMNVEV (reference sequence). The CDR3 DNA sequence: TGTGCCAGCAGTTTATCTACGAGGGCTAACTATGGCTACACCTTC. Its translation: CASSLSTRANYGYTF.

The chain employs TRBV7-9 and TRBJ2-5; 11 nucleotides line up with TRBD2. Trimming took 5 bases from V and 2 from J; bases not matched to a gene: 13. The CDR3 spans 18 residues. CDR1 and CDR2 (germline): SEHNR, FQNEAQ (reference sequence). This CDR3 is CASSPQAGLAVLQETQYF. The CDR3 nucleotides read TGTGCCAGCAGCCCTCAGGCGGGACTAGCGGTACTTCAAGAGACCCAGTACTTC.

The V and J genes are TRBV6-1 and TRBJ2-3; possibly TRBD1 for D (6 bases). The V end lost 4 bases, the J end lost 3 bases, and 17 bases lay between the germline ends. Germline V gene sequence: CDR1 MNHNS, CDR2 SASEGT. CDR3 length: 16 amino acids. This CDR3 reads CASSANTGLRTDTQYF. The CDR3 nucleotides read TGTGCCAGCAGTGCGAATACAGGGTTGAGGACAGATACGCAGTATTTT.

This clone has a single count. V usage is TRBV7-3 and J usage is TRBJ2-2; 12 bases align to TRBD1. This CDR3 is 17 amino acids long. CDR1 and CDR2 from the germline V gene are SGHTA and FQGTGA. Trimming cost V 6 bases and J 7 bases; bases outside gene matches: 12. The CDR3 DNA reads TGTGCCAGCAGGCCTCCGGGACAGGGGGCGCAAAGCGGGGAGCTGTTTTTT. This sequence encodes CASRPPGQGAQSGELFF.

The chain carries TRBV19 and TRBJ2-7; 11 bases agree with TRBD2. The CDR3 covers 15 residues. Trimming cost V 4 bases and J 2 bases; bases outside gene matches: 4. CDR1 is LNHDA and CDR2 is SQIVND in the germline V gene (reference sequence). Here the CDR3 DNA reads TGTGCCAGTAGTAGTCTAGCGGGAGGTACCTACGAGCAGTACTTC. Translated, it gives CASSSLAGGTYEQYF. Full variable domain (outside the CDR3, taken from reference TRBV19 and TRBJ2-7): DGGITQSPKYLFRKEGQNVTLSCEQNLNHDAMYWYRQDPGQGLRLIYYSQIVNDFQKGDIAEGYSVSREKKESFPLTVTSAQKNPTAFYLCASSSLAGGTYEQYFGPGTRLTVT.

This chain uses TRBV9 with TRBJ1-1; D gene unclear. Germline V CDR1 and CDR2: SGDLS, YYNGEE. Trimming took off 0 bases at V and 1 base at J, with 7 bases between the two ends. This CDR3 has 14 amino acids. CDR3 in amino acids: CASSVVTGNTEAFF. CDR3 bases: TGTGCCAGCAGCGTAGTTACGGGGAACACTGAAGCTTTCTTT.

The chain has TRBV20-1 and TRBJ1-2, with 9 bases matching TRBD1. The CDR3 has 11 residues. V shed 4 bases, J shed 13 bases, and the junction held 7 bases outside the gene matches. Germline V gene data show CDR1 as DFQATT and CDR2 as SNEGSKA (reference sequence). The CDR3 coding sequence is TGCAGTGCTATGGGACAGGGAGATGGCACCTTC. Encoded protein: CSAMGQGDGTF.

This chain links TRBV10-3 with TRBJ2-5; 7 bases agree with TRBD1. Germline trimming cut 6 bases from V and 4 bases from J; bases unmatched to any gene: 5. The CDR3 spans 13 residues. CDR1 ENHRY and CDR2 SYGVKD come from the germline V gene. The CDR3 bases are TGTGCCATCAGCGAACAGGGGAGAGAGACCCAGTACTTC. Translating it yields CAISEQGRETQYF.

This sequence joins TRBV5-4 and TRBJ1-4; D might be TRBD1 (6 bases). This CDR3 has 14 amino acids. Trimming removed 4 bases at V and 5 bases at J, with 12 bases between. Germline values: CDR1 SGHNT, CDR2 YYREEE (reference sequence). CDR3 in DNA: TGTGCCAGCAGCCTATGGCAGGGGAATGAAAAACTGTTTTTT. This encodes CASSLWQGNEKLFF.

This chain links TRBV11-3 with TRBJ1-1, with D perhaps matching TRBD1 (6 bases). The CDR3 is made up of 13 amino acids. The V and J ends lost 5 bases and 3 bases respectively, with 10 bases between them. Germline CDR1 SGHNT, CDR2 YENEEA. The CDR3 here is CASSLQGYTEAFF. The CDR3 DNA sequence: TGTGCCAGCAGCCTACAGGGATACACTGAAGCTTTCTTT.

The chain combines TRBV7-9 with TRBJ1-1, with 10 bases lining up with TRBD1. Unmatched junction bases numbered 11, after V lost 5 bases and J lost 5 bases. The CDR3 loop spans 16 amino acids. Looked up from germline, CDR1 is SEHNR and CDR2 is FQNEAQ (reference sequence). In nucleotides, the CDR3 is TGTGCCAGCAGCCTGTGGGACAGGGGAAGGGGGACTGAAGCTTTCTTT. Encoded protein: CASSLWDRGRGTEAFF. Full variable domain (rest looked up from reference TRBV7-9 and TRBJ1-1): DTGVSQNPRHKITKRGQNVTFRCDPISEHNRLYWYRQTLGQGPEFLTYFQNEAQLEKSRLLSDRFSAERPKGSFSTLEIQRTEQGDSAMYLCASSLWDRGRGTEAFFGQGTRLTVV.

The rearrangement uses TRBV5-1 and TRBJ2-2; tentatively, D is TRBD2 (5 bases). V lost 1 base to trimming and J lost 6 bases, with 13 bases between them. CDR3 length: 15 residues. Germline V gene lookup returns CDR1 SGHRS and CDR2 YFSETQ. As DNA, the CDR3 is TGCGCCAGCAGCTTGCGTGTGGGAGAGGCCGGGGAGCTGTTTTTT. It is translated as CASSLRVGEAGELFF.

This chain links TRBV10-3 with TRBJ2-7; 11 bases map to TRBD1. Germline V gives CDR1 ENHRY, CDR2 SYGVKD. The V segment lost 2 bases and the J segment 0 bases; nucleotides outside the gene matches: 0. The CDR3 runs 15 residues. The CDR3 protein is CAISEGTGGSYEQYF. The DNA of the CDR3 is TGTGCCATCAGTGAGGGGACAGGGGGCTCCTACGAGCAGTACTTC.